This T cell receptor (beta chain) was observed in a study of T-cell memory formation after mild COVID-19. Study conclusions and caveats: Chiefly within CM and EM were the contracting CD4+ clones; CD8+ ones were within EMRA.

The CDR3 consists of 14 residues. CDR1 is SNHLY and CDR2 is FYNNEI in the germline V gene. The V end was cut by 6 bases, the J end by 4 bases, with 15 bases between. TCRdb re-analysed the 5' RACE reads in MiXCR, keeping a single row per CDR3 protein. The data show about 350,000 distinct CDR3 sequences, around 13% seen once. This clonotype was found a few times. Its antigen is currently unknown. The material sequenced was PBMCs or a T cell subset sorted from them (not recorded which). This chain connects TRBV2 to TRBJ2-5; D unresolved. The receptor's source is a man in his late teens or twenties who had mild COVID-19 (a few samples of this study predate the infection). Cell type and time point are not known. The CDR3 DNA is TGTGCCAGCAGCCGTGACCCCGGCCCAGAGACCCAGTACTTC. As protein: CASSRDPGPETQYF.